This T cell receptor beta chain was recorded in a study of blood T cells in healthy people across ages. Then a second PCR, running about 6 to 11 cycles, was carried out with a sample-barcoded 5' primer and a J-beta primer mix. Each single sample gave us at least 3 million CDR3-containing paired-end reads. A single record per CDR3 protein comes from TCRdb applying MiXCR to the 5' RACE reads. The table shows roughly 730,000 distinct CDR3 sequences, with roughly 56% occurring only once. This CDR3 is built from 18 residues. CDR1 and CDR2 from the germline V gene are DFQATT and SNEGSKA (reference sequence).

The chain has TRBV20-1 and TRBJ2-5; D possibly corresponds to TRBD1 (5 bases). TRBJ2-7 explains the end of the DNA better; the J call may be wrong. This clonotype originated in a middle-aged man in good health. Material: blood. The CDR3 here is CSARGLGELTKSSYEQYF. CDR3 DNA: TGCAGTGCTAGAGGCTTAGGGGAATTAACAAAGTCTAGCTACGAGCAGTACTTC.